This TCR beta chain is from a study of blood T cell repertoires in COVID-19. Study overall: Italy, Spain and the United States were the sources of the convalescent and acute COVID-19 samples.

Germline V gene data show CDR1 as SNHLY and CDR2 as FYNNEI. This CDR3 has 11 residues. V shed 5 bases and J shed 13 bases, with 12 bases lying between them. Methods used by the authors: Estimates of nucleated cell counts were drawn from the amplification of reference gene primers. Measured with immunoSEQ multiplex PCR; TCRdb has only the in-frame clones, and not every one. The DNA was the basis for D and trimming; V, J and clone size are from that table. The data show around 77,000 clones, 90% seen once. This receptor was obtained from an elderly woman with active or convalescent COVID-19. V and J are TRBV2 and TRBJ1-5; D possibly corresponds to TRBD1 (6 bases). The sequencing input was peripheral blood. CDR3 region: CASSRDTPQHF. CDR3 nucleotides: TGTGCCAGCAGTCGGGACACCCCGCAGCATTTT.